The present T cell receptor beta chain was sequenced within a study of cytomegalovirus exposure and HLA in healthy donors. CDR1 SQVTM and CDR2 ANQGSEA come from the germline V gene. V was trimmed by 4 bases and J by 6 bases, leaving 9 bases between them. CDR3 size: 12 residues. Primers: 60 Vbeta forward and 13 Jbeta reverse. Data came from immunoSEQ multiplex PCR; TCRdb stores just in-frame clones and leaves some out. The profile shows about 110,000 clones, 71% of them singletons. Comments on this clone: The antigen is not known.

Findings and limits, study-wide: There were some V segments, including TRBV6-2 and TRBV6-3, excluded as indistinguishable.

The sample consisted of PBMCs. V gene TRBV29-1 combines with J gene TRBJ2-2; TRBD1 is a possible D gene (5 bases). This receptor was identified in a female donor in good health and CMV-seronegative. The CDR3 reads CSVVRESGELFF. The CDR3 DNA reads as TGCAGCGTTGTCAGGGAATCCGGGGAGCTGTTTTTT.